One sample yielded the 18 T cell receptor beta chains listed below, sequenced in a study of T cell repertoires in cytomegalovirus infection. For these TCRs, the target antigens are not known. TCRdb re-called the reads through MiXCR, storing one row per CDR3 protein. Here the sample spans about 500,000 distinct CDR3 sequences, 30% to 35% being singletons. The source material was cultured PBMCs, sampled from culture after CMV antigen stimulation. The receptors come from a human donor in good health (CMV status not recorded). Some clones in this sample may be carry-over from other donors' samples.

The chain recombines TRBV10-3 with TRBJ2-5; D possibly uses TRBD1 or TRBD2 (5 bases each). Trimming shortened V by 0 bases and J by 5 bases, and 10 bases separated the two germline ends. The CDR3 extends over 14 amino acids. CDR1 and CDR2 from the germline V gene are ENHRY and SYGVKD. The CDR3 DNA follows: TGTGCCATCAGTGAGTCATCAGGGACCGAGACCCAGTACTTC. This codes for CAISESSGTETQYF.

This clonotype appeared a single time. The CDR3 region has the DNA TGTGCCACCAGTGAGATGACTAGCGGGAGGTGCGTAGGCGAGCAGTACTTC. The encoded protein is CATSEMTSGRCVGEQYF. The gene calls are TRBV24-1 and TRBJ2-7; TRBD2 matches 13 bases. CDR3 length: 17 amino acids. Germline CDR1 is KGHDR and CDR2 is SFDVKD. J lost 6 bases, V lost 4 bases, and 11 bases had no gene match.

The CDR3 region is CATSRPGQGSSEAFF. As DNA, the CDR3 is TGTGCCACCAGCAGACCCGGACAGGGGAGTTCTGAAGCTTTCTTT. This chain joins TRBV15 and TRBJ1-1, with TRBD1 matching over 9 bases. The germline V gene encodes CDR1 LNHNV and CDR2 YYDKDF (reference sequence). The CDR3 contains 15 residues. With 2 bases clipped from V and 6 bases from J, the junction kept 7 bases outside the gene matches.

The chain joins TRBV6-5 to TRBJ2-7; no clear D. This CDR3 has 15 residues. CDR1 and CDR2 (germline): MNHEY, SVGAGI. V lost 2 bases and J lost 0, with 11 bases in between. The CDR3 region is CASSYSSASSYEQYF. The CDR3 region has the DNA TGTGCCAGCAGTTACAGCAGCGCGAGCTCCTACGAGCAGTACTTC.

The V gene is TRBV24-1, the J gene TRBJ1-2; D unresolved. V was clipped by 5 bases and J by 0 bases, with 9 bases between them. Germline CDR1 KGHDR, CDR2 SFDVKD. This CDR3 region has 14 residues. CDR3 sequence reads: CATSGEWSNYGYTF. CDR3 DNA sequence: TGTGCCACCAGTGGGGAATGGTCTAACTATGGCTACACCTTC.

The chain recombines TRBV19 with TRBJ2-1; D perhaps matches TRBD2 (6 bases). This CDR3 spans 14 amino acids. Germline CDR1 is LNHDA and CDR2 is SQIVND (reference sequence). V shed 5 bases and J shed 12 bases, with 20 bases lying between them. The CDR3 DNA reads TGTGCCAGTAGTCAAAAAGCGGGCGGAACGCGGCAGTTCTTC. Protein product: CASSQKAGGTRQFF.

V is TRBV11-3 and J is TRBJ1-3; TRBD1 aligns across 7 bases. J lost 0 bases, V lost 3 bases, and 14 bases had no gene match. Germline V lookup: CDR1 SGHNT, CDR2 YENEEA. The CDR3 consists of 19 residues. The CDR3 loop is CASSFGTDTFSSSGNTIYF. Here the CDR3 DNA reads TGTGCCAGCAGCTTTGGGACAGACACCTTTTCTTCCTCTGGAAACACCATATATTTT.

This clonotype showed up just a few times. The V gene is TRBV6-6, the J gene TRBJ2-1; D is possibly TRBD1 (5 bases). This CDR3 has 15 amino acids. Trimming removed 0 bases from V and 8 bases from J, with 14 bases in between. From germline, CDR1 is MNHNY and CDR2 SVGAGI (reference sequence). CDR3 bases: TGTGCCAGCAGTTACTCATTACCCCAGGGCGATGAGCAGTTCTTC. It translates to CASSYSLPQGDEQFF.

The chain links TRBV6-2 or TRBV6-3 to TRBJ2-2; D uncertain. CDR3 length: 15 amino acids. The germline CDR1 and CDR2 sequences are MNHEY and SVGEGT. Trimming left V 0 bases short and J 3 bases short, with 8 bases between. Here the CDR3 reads CASSYSDTDTGELFF. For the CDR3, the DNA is TGTGCCAGCAGTTACTCCGACACCGACACCGGGGAGCTGTTTTTT.

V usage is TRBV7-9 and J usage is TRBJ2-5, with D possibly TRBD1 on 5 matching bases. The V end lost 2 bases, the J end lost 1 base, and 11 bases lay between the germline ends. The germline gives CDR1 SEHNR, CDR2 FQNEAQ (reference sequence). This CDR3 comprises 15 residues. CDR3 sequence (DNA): TGTGCCAGCAGCTTATTGGGCGACAGCCAAGAGACCCAGTACTTC. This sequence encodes CASSLLGDSQETQYF.

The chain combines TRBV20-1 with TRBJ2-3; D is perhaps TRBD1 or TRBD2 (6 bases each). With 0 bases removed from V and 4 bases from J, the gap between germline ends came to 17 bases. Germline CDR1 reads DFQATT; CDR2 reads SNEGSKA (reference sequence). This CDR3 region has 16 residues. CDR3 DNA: TGCAGTGCTAGAGATTCGGGACCCGGGGGCGCAGATACGCAGTATTTT. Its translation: CSARDSGPGGADTQYF.

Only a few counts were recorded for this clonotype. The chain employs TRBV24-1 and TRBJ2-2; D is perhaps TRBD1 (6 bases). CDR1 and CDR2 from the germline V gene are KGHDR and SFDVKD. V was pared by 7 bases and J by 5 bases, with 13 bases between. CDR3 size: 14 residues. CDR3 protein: CATRSDSGTGELFF. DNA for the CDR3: TGTGCCACCAGGTCGGACAGTGGGACCGGGGAGCTGTTTTTT.

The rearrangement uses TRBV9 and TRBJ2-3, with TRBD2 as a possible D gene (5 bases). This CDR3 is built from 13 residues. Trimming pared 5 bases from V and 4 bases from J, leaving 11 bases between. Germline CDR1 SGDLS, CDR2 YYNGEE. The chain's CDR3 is CASRRDVADTQYF. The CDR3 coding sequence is TGTGCCAGCAGGAGGGATGTGGCAGATACGCAGTATTTT.

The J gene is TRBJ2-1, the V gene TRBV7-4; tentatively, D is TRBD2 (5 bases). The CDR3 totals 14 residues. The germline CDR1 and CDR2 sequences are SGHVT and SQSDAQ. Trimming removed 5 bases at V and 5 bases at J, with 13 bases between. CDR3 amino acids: CASSPSSGNNEQFF. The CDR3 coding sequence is TGTGCCAGCAGCCCCTCGTCGGGAAACAATGAGCAGTTCTTC.

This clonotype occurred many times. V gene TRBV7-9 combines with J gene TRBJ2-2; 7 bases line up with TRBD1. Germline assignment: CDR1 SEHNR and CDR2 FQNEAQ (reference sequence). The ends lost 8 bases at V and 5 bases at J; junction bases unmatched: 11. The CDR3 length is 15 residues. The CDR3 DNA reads TGTGCCAGCGGAACCCCGCAGGGGGTGACCGGGGAGCTGTTTTTT. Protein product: CASGTPQGVTGELFF.

For the CDR3, the DNA is TGTGCCAGCAGCCCTTGGGGAGGGGGACCGGATGGCGGGGAGCTGTTTTTT. This translates into CASSPWGGGPDGGELFF. This chain connects TRBV12-3 or TRBV12-4 to TRBJ2-2, with D possibly TRBD2 on 7 matching bases. This CDR3 contains 17 residues. With 6 bases removed from V and 7 bases from J, the gap between germline ends came to 24 bases.

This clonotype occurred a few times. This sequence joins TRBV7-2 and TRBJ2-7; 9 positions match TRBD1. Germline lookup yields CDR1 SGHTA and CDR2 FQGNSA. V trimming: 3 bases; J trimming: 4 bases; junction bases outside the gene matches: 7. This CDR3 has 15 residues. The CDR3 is CASSFSGTGLYEQYF. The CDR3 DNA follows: TGTGCCAGCAGCTTTTCCGGGACAGGGTTATACGAGCAGTACTTC.

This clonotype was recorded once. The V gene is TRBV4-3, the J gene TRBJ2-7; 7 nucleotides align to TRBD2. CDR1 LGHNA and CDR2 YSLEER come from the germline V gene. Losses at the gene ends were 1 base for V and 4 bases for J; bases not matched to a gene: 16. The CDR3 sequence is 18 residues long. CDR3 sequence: CASSQATTAGVKGYEQYF. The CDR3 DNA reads TGCGCCAGCAGCCAAGCGACTACGGCGGGAGTCAAGGGGTACGAGCAGTACTTC.